One and the same sample provided the 17 T cell receptor beta chains below, sequenced in a study of T cell repertoires in cytomegalovirus infection (dated by TCRdb to between 2017 and 2020). The sample's treatment or condition label, decoded: in vitro stimulation with specific CMV peptide epitopes to enrich CMV-specific T cells. These TCRs are of unknown antigen specificity. Reads for this sample came from an Illumina HiSeq 1500. TCRdb's own reprocessing of the public reads used fastp at Q25 and MiXCR and kept productive beta chains. Duplicate CDR3 protein sequences are folded into a single record with the most common DNA and genes. The sample table lists around 360,000 distinct CDR3 sequences, roughly 36% of them with a count of one. About 13% of the sample is in the top ten clones. Material: cultured PBMCs, obtained from culture after CMV antigen stimulation. Source of these receptors: a human donor in good health (CMV status not recorded). Some clones in this sample may be carry-over from other donors' samples.

The rearrangement links TRBV7-6 to TRBJ2-1; the match to TRBD2 covers 8 bases. CDR1 and CDR2 from the germline V gene are SGHVS and FNYEAQ. Trimming cost V 4 bases and J 8 bases; bases outside gene matches: 7. This CDR3 has 14 amino acids. The CDR3 DNA reads as TGTGCCAGCAGCTACGGGACTAGTGGGTATGAGCAGTTCTTC. Translating it yields CASSYGTSGYEQFF.

This clonotype appeared a few times. The chain uses TRBV7-2 and TRBJ2-3; perhaps TRBD1 as D (5 bases). The CDR3 loop spans 17 amino acids. V gave up 0 bases and J gave up 0 bases, with 13 bases separating them. Germline-derived CDR1 and CDR2 are SGHTA and FQGNSA. CDR3 DNA: TGTGCCAGCAGCTTAGCTGCGACAGCCCTTAGCACAGATACGCAGTATTTT. Its protein product is CASSLAATALSTDTQYF.

This chain uses TRBV6-5 with TRBJ2-1; D gene uncertain. CDR3 length: 14 amino acids. Germline V CDR1 and CDR2: MNHEY, SVGAGI. The ends were cut back, 0 bases at V and 7 bases at J, with 10 bases in the middle. CDR3 nucleotide sequence: TGTGCCAGCAGTTACTCCCTTATAGGGAATGAGCAGTTCTTC. Residues: CASSYSLIGNEQFF.

This clonotype was seen a handful of times. V and J are TRBV2 and TRBJ2-5; 10 bases are shared with TRBD2. The CDR3 spans 15 residues. Germline V gives CDR1 SNHLY, CDR2 FYNNEI. Losses at the gene ends were 8 bases for V and 1 base for J; bases not matched to a gene: 7. CDR3 sequence: CASEELAGTQETQYF. DNA for the CDR3: TGTGCCAGCGAGGAACTAGCGGGGACCCAAGAGACCCAGTACTTC. Together with reference TRBV2 and TRBJ2-5, the CDR3 gives the full variable domain: EPEVTQTPSHQVTQMGQEVILRCVPISNHLYFYWYRQILGQKVEFLVSFYNNEISEKSEIFDDQFSVERPDGSNFTLKIRSTKLEDSAMYFCASEELAGTQETQYFGPGTRLLVL.

This clonotype was seen ten or more times. The chain combines TRBV6-1 with TRBJ2-1; 11 bases line up with TRBD2. CDR1 and CDR2 (germline): MNHNS, SASEGT. The CDR3 is 16 residues long. V gave up 0 bases and J gave up 9 bases; unmatched junction bases: 7. The chain's CDR3 is CASSEALAGGPGEQFF. The CDR3 DNA follows: TGTGCCAGCAGTGAAGCGTTAGCGGGAGGGCCCGGTGAGCAGTTCTTC.

This clonotype appeared a few times. The chain links TRBV6-2 or TRBV6-3 to TRBJ2-2; tentatively, D is TRBD1 (7 bases). V lost 9 bases, J lost 3 bases, and 20 bases lay in between. The CDR3 loop spans 16 amino acids. Germline CDR1 and CDR2: MNHEY and SVGEGT. This CDR3 reads CASSRHGRGDTGELFF. In DNA, the CDR3 is TGTGCCAGTTCTCGCCATGGCAGGGGGGACACCGGGGAGCTGTTTTTT.

The chain links TRBV6-6 to TRBJ2-5; a possible D gene is TRBD2 (6 bases). Germline assignment: CDR1 MNHNY and CDR2 SVGAGI (reference sequence). The V end lost 4 bases, the J end lost 3 bases, and 15 bases lay between the germline ends. The CDR3 has 15 amino acids. Here the CDR3 reads CASSSYGTSKETQYF. In DNA form, the CDR3 reads TGTGCCAGCAGTTCCTACGGGACTTCCAAAGAGACCCAGTACTTC.

The chain combines TRBV6-1 with TRBJ1-2; possibly TRBD1 for D (5 bases). Germline V gives CDR1 MNHNS, CDR2 SASEGT. The CDR3 consists of 12 residues. V gave up 5 bases and J gave up 4 bases, with 8 bases separating them. The CDR3 DNA is TGTGCCAGCAGTCGGGGGGTCTATGGCTACACCTTC. Protein product: CASSRGVYGYTF.

Many counts were recorded for this clonotype. The rearrangement links TRBV7-9 to TRBJ2-1; TRBD2 agrees at 11 bases. Germline trimming cut 1 base from V and 6 bases from J; bases unmatched to any gene: 2. Germline CDR1 is SEHNR and CDR2 is FQNEAQ (reference sequence). This CDR3 is 15 amino acids long. In DNA, the CDR3 is TGTGCCAGCAGCTTAGGGGGACTAGCGGTCAATGAGCAGTTCTTC. Its protein product is CASSLGGLAVNEQFF.

The V call is TRBV6-2 or TRBV6-3, the J call TRBJ1-2, with a tentative D call TRBD1 (6 bases). Trimming took off 6 bases at V and 4 bases at J, with 21 bases between the two ends. Germline values: CDR1 MNHEY, CDR2 SVGEGT. This CDR3 has 16 amino acids. In DNA form, the CDR3 reads TGTGCCAGCAGCGACCCAATTACAGGGATCGTCTATGGCTACACCTTC. Translation gives CASSDPITGIVYGYTF.

Worth noting for this clonotype: An end of the junction does not agree with germline; a read error may underlie this. The V call is TRBV7-6, the J call TRBJ2-3; the match to TRBD2 covers 11 bases. The CDR3 runs to 17 residues. Germline CDR1 reads SGHVS; CDR2 reads FNYEAQ. CDR3 sequence (DNA): TGTGGCAGCCGCAAGGTACTAGCGGGAGCCGGCACAGATACGCAGTATTTT. Its protein is CGSRKVLAGAGTDTQYF.

The genes are TRBV19 and TRBJ2-1, with D perhaps matching TRBD1 or TRBD2 (5 bases each). This CDR3 has 13 amino acids. V lost 9 bases and J lost 5, with 14 bases in between. Germline CDR1 and CDR2: LNHDA and SQIVND (reference sequence). In DNA form, the CDR3 reads TGTGCCAGCACCGGGACCACCAACAATGAGCAGTTCTTC. Translated, it gives CASTGTTNNEQFF.

The chain employs TRBV28 and TRBJ2-7; D is unresolved. Germline CDR1 MDHEN, CDR2 SYDVKM. The V and J ends lost 7 bases and 2 bases respectively, with 24 bases between them. The CDR3 spans 17 residues. This CDR3 is CASTPTPQLISPYEQYF. For the CDR3, the DNA is TGTGCCAGCACCCCTACACCCCAATTAATATCCCCCTACGAGCAGTACTTC.

A few counts support this clonotype. The chain has TRBV7-2 and TRBJ2-6; D is undetermined. Trimming removed 2 bases from V and 2 bases from J, with 7 bases in between. This CDR3 comprises 15 residues. The germline V gene encodes CDR1 SGHTA and CDR2 FQGNSA. CDR3 DNA: TGTGCCAGCAGCTTAATCCCCGCTGGGGCCAACGTCCTGACTTTC. Its protein product is CASSLIPAGANVLTF.

In this sample, this clonotype turned up a few times. V is TRBV6-2 or TRBV6-3 and J is TRBJ2-5; no reliable D call. The V and J ends lost 1 base and 5 bases respectively, with 11 bases between them. The CDR3 is 14 residues long. Germline V gives CDR1 MNHEY, CDR2 SVGEGT. CDR3 sequence reads: CASSYFRSGETQYF. In DNA, the CDR3 is TGTGCCAGCAGTTACTTTCGATCGGGTGAGACCCAGTACTTC.

This clonotype was found a few times. The genes are TRBV7-2 and TRBJ2-5; TRBD2 matches 7 bases. Germline assignment: CDR1 SGHTA and CDR2 FQGNSA. Trimming cost V 5 bases and J 5 bases; bases outside gene matches: 11. The CDR3 length is 15 residues. The CDR3 region has the DNA TGTGCCAGCAGCACCTGGGGGGGTGTCCGGGAGACCCAGTACTTC. It codes for CASSTWGGVRETQYF.

The genes are TRBV4-1 and TRBJ2-7; tentative D call: TRBD1 (6 bases). The ends were cut back, 3 bases at V and 1 base at J, with 10 bases in the middle. Per germline, CDR1 MGHRA and CDR2 YSYEKL. CDR3 length equals 14 residues. The DNA of the CDR3 is TGCGCCAGCAGCCAGTCGACAGGTTCCTACGAGCAGTACTTC. Its protein is CASSQSTGSYEQYF.